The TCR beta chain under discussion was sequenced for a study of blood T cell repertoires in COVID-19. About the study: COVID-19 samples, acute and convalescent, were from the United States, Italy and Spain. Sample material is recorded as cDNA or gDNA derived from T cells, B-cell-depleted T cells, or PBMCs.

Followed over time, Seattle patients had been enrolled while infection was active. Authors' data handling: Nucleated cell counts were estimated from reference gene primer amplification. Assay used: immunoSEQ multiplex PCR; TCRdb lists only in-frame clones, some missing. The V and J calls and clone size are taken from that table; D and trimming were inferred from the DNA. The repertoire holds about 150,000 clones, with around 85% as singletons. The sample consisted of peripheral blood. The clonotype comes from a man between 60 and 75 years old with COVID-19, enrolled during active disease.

CDR3 residues: CASGLQGSNTEAFF. CDR3 DNA: TGTGCTAGTGGTTTGCAGGGATCGAACACTGAAGCTTTCTTT. The gene calls are TRBV12-5 and TRBJ1-1, with D maybe TRBD1 (5 bases). CDR1 LGHNT and CDR2 FRNRAP come from the germline V gene. This CDR3 is 14 amino acids long. Between the trimmed V and J ends, which lost 2 bases and 1 base, there was a span of 8 bases.